Sequencing of this TCR beta chain was carried out in a study of T cells in Graves' hyperthyroidism and ophthalmopathy. Study conclusions and caveats: Stable hyperthyroidism was told apart from ophthalmopathy by a model built on 13 V-J features. Most thyroid clonotypes that were expanded above 0.001 also turned up in blood.

This clonotype was found many times. Its antigen is not identified. CDR3 length equals 16 residues. Germline V gene data show CDR1 as KGHSH and CDR2 as LQKENI. J lost 7 bases, V lost 6 bases, and 17 bases had no gene match. Template material for amplifying TCR beta CDR3 regions consisted of RNA transcripts. Primed by the HTBI set, a first-round RT-PCR was run on the TCR CDR3. Each CDR3 protein gets one entry after TCRdb re-called the multiplex PCR reads with MiXCR. Of roughly 660,000 distinct CDR3 sequences in the sample, 17% were seen once. This chain links TRBV18 with TRBJ2-7, with 8 bases fitting TRBD2. The receptor's source is a man aged 50 or older with Graves' hyperthyroidism. Material: blood. CDR3 protein: CASSPPTGLEAQEQYF. The CDR3 DNA reads as TGTGCCAGCTCGCCGCCCACGGGACTAGAGGCCCAAGAGCAGTACTTC.